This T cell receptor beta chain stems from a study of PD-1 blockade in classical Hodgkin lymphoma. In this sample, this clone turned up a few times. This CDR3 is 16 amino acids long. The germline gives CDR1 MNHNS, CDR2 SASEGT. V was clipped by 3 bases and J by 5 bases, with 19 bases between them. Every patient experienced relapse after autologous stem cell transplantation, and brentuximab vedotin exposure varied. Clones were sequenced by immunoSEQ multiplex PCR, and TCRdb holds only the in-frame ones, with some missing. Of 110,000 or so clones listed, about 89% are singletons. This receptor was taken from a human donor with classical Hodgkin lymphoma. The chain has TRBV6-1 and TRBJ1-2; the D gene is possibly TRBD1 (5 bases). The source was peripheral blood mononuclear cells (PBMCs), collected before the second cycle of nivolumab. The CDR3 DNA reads TGTGCCAGCAGTGAGCAGGGAAGCATGGCGGCTTATGGCTACACCTTC. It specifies CASSEQGSMAAYGYTF.